These 18 T cell receptor beta chains came from one sample sequenced in a study of cytomegalovirus exposure and HLA in healthy donors. It was with 60 Vbeta and 13 Jbeta primers that the PCR ran. Sequencing used immunoSEQ multiplex PCR; TCRdb keeps in-frame clones, though not all of them. The sample gives 59,000 or so clones, approximately 75% of which show up once; about 7% is in the top ten. The sample comprised PBMCs. These receptors originate from a man aged 30 to 45 in good health and CMV-seropositive.

The chain employs TRBV7-8 and TRBJ1-4, with 10 bases aligning to TRBD1. V gave up 1 base and J gave up 8 bases; unmatched junction bases: 1. Germline CDR1 SGHVS, CDR2 FQNEAQ. This CDR3 spans 14 amino acids. The DNA for the CDR3 is TGTGCCAGCAGCTTAGGACAGGGGGCGGAAAAACTGTTTTTT. Translation: CASSLGQGAEKLFF.

V gene TRBV15 combines with J gene TRBJ2-3, with a weak D call TRBD1 (5 bases). V dropped 8 bases and J dropped 1 base, with 10 bases sitting between them. The CDR3 contains 13 residues. Germline-derived CDR1 and CDR2 are LNHNV and YYDKDF (reference sequence). Here the CDR3 reads CATSTGRTDTQYF. CDR3 DNA: TGTGCCACCTCAACAGGCCGCACAGATACGCAGTATTTT.

The chain uses TRBV7-2 and TRBJ1-2; perhaps TRBD1 as D (6 bases). The CDR3 spans 14 residues. CDR1 SGHTA and CDR2 FQGNSA come from the germline V gene. V lost 1 base to trimming and J lost 4 bases, with 10 bases between them. The CDR3 DNA is TGTGCCAGCAGCTTAGGTAACAGGGCCTATGGCTACACCTTC. This codes for CASSLGNRAYGYTF.

The chain combines TRBV19 with TRBJ1-2; 7 bases are a match to TRBD1. The CDR3 contains 15 residues. Losses at the gene ends were 4 bases for V and 3 bases for J; bases not matched to a gene: 8. Germline V lookup: CDR1 LNHDA, CDR2 SQIVND (reference sequence). The CDR3 DNA sequence: TGTGCCAGTAGTAGACATCACAGGGGAGACTATGGCTACACCTTC. Amino acids: CASSRHHRGDYGYTF.

Only one count was recorded for this clone. The chain joins TRBV7-3 to TRBJ2-3, with 10 nucleotides matching TRBD1. J gave up 4 bases and V 5 bases, and 9 bases lay outside the gene matches. This CDR3 has 16 amino acids. Germline values: CDR1 SGHTA, CDR2 FQGTGA. The CDR3 sequence is CASSLTWDRGADTQYF. The CDR3 nucleotides read TGTGCCAGCAGCCTCACTTGGGACAGGGGTGCAGATACGCAGTATTTT.

V usage is TRBV5-6 and J usage is TRBJ1-2; 7 bases match TRBD1. Germline CDR1 is SGHDT and CDR2 is YYEEEE. The CDR3 is 14 residues long. V was pared by 1 base and J by 6 bases, with 6 bases of the junction left unmatched. This CDR3 reads CASSLRQGDDGYTF. The CDR3 coding sequence is TGTGCCAGCAGCTTGAGACAGGGTGACGATGGCTACACCTTC. Using reference TRBV5-6 and TRBJ1-2 for the parts outside the CDR3, the full variable domain is DAGVTQSPTHLIKTRGQQVTLRCSPKSGHDTVSWYQQALGQGPQFIFQYYEEEERQRGNFPDRFSGHQFPNYSSELNVNALLLGDSALYLCASSLRQGDDGYTFGSGTRLTVV.

This clone was found a few times. This rearrangement joins TRBV9 to TRBJ2-2; D is possibly TRBD1 (6 bases). From germline, CDR1 is SGDLS and CDR2 YYNGEE. The CDR3 is 16 amino acids. Trimming left V 3 bases short and J 3 bases short, with 15 bases between. Written as DNA, the CDR3 is TGTGCCAGCAGCGACTGGACAGCCCGCGACACCGGGGAGCTGTTTTTT. It codes for CASSDWTARDTGELFF.

V and J are TRBV2 and TRBJ2-2; D may be TRBD2 (6 bases). Germline V gives CDR1 SNHLY, CDR2 FYNNEI. The CDR3 length is 14 residues. Trimming took 8 bases from V and 0 from J, leaving 10 bases between them. The CDR3 nucleotides read TGTGCCAGCGGGAGGAGCGCGAACACCGGGGAGCTGTTTTTT. Residues: CASGRSANTGELFF.

The chain recombines TRBV6-5 with TRBJ2-7; TRBD1 matches 8 bases. Germline lookup yields CDR1 MNHEY and CDR2 SVGAGI. The CDR3 totals 14 residues. The V and J ends lost 6 bases and 3 bases, in that order; junction bases with no gene match: 7. The CDR3 DNA is TGTGCCAGCAGACTTGGGACAGGCTTCTACGAGCAGTACTTC. Protein sequence: CASRLGTGFYEQYF.

The V gene is TRBV7-3, the J gene TRBJ2-7; TRBD2 might be the D (7 bases). The CDR3 consists of 15 residues. Trimming removed 4 bases from V and 6 bases from J, with 19 bases in between. From germline, CDR1 is SGHTA and CDR2 FQGTGA. CDR3 residues: CASSSGGGGKGEQYF. In nucleotides, the CDR3 is TGTGCCAGCAGCTCCGGAGGGGGGGGAAAGGGCGAGCAGTACTTC.

The rearrangement joins TRBV7-2 to TRBJ2-7, with D possibly TRBD2 on 5 matching bases. CDR1 and CDR2 from the germline V gene are SGHTA and FQGNSA. The ends were cut back, 5 bases at V and 4 bases at J, with 9 bases in the middle. The CDR3 spans 12 residues. The CDR3 DNA reads as TGTGCCAGCAGCCCTTCGGGGTACGAGCAGTACTTC. Translating it yields CASSPSGYEQYF.

This clone was observed a single time. The chain couples TRBV28 to TRBJ1-4; the match to TRBD1 covers 7 bases. This CDR3 has 14 residues. Trimming cost V 6 bases and J 8 bases; bases outside gene matches: 9. Germline-derived CDR1 and CDR2 are MDHEN and SYDVKM. The CDR3 sequence: CASSRRQGREKLFF. The CDR3, as DNA: TGTGCCAGCAGCCGGCGACAGGGAAGAGAAAAACTGTTTTTT.

CDR3 bases: TGTGCCAGCAATTCTCTGGCACAGGGCCCTAGCAATCAGCCCCAGCATTTT. Translation: CASNSLAQGPSNQPQHF. The chain recombines TRBV28 with TRBJ1-5; tentatively, D is TRBD1 (6 bases). Looked up from germline, CDR1 is MDHEN and CDR2 is SYDVKM. The CDR3 contains 17 residues. V lost 7 bases, J lost 0 bases, and 19 bases lay in between. Filled out from reference TRBV28 and TRBJ1-5, the complete variable domain reads DVKVTQSSRYLVKRTGEKVFLECVQDMDHENMFWYRQDPGLGLRLIYFSYDVKMKEKGDIPEGYSVSREKKERFSLILESASTNQTSMYLCASNSLAQGPSNQPQHFGDGTRLSIL.

This chain uses TRBV9 with TRBJ2-1; possibly TRBD2 for D (6 bases). Trimming cost V 6 bases and J 7 bases, with 17 bases left between them. The CDR3 is 14 residues long. CDR1 and CDR2 from the germline V gene are SGDLS and YYNGEE. The CDR3 region has the DNA TGTGCCAGCAACTCGGGAGACAGCCAAAATGAGCAGTTCTTC. Protein: CASNSGDSQNEQFF.

The rearrangement uses TRBV6-5 and TRBJ1-1, with a possible D match to TRBD1 (5 bases). V lost 7 bases and J 3 bases, leaving 15 bases between the germline ends. The CDR3 is 14 amino acids. Germline V gives CDR1 MNHEY, CDR2 SVGAGI. DNA for the CDR3: TGTGCCAGCAACCAGGGTCTGTTGGACACTGAAGCTTTCTTT. It specifies CASNQGLLDTEAFF.

This clone was detected only a few times. V gene TRBV6-1 combines with J gene TRBJ2-7; tentative D call: TRBD1 (5 bases). With 4 bases removed from V and 0 bases from J, the gap between germline ends came to 13 bases. CDR1 is MNHNS and CDR2 is SASEGT in the germline V gene. This CDR3 has 15 residues. The CDR3 sequence: CASSVSGRSSYEQYF. Written as DNA, the CDR3 is TGTGCCAGCAGTGTTTCAGGGCGAAGCTCCTACGAGCAGTACTTC.

The rearrangement links TRBV11-2 to TRBJ1-3, with a tentative D call TRBD1 (5 bases). The CDR3 spans 16 residues. V was cut by 1 base and J by 0 bases, with 10 bases left in between. Per germline, CDR1 SGHAT and CDR2 FQNNGV. The CDR3 DNA reads as TGTGCCAGCAGCTTAGGAGACAGCTCCTCTGGAAACACCATATATTTT. This translates into CASSLGDSSSGNTIYF.

The chain carries TRBV9 and TRBJ2-2; no clear D. V was shortened by 0 bases and J by 0 bases, with 6 bases between the two germline ends. The CDR3 has 15 amino acids. Germline V gene sequence: CDR1 SGDLS, CDR2 YYNGEE. CDR3 residues: CASSVVSTNTGELFF. DNA for the CDR3: TGTGCCAGCAGCGTAGTTAGCACGAACACCGGGGAGCTGTTTTTT.